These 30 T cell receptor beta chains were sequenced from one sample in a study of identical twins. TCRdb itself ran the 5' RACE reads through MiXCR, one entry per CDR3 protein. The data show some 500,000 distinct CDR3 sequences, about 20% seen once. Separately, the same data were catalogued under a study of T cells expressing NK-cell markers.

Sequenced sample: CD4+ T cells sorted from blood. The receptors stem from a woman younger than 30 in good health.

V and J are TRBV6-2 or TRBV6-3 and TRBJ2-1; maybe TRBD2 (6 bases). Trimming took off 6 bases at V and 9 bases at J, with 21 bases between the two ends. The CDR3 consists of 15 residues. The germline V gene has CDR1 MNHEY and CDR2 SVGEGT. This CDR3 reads CASSPTWEERGEQFF. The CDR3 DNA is TGTGCCAGCAGCCCAACTTGGGAGGAGCGCGGTGAGCAGTTCTTC.

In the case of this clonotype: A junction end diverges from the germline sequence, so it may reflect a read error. The CDR3 DNA reads as TGTGCTAGCAGCTTAGTGGCCGGAAAAGGGGCCAATGAGCAGTTCTTC. Translated: CASSLVAGKGANEQFF. The gene calls are TRBV7-7 and TRBJ2-1, with D perhaps TRBD1 (5 bases). The V gene's germline CDR1 is SSHAT and CDR2 FNYEAQ (reference sequence). This CDR3 region has 16 residues. Based on the CDR3 plus reference TRBV7-7 and TRBJ2-1, the full variable domain is GAGVSQSPRYKVTKRGQDVTLRCDPISSHATLYWYQQALGQGPEFLTYFNYEAQPDKSGLPSDRFSAERPEGSISTLTIQRTEQRDSAMYRCASSLVAGKGANEQFFGPGTRLTVL.

DNA for the CDR3: TGCGCCAGCAGCCAAGGGTCCGGGACAGGGTCGGAGACCCAGTACTTC. Translation: CASSQGSGTGSETQYF. The genes are TRBV4-1 and TRBJ2-5; TRBD1 matches at 9 bases. Germline V gene data show CDR1 as MGHRA and CDR2 as YSYEKL. V lost 1 base, J lost 5 bases, and 8 bases stayed unmatched. The CDR3 extends over 16 amino acids.

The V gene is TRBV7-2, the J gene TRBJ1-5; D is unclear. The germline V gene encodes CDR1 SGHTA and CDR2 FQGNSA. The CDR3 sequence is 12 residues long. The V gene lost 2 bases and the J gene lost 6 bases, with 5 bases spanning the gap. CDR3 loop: CASSLMRQPQHF. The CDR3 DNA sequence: TGTGCCAGCAGCTTAATGCGTCAGCCCCAGCATTTT.

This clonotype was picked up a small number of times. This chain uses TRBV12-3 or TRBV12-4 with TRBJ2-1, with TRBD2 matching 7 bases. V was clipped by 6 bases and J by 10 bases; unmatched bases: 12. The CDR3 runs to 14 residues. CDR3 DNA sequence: TGTGCCAGCAGCTCCCGAGAGCGGGGAGGGGAGCAGTTCTTC. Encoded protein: CASSSRERGGEQFF.

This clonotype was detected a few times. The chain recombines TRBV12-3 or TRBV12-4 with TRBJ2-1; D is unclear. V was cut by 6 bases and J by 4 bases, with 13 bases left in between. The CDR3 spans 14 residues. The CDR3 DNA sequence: TGTGCCAGCAGAGGAATAGCAGGATACAATGAGCAGTTCTTC. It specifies CASRGIAGYNEQFF.

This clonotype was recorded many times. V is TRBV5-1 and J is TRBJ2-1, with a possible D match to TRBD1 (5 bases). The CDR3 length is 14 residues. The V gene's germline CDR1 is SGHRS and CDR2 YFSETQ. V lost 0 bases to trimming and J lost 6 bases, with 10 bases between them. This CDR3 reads CASSLGQTLNEQFF. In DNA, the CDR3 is TGCGCCAGCAGCTTGGGACAGACACTCAATGAGCAGTTCTTC.

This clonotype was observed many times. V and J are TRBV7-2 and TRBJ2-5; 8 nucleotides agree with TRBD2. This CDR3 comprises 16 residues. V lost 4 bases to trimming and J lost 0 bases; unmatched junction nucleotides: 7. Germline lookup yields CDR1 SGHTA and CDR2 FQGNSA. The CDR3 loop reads CASSSSSGGHQETQYF. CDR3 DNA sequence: TGTGCCAGCAGCTCCTCCAGCGGGGGACACCAAGAGACCCAGTACTTC.

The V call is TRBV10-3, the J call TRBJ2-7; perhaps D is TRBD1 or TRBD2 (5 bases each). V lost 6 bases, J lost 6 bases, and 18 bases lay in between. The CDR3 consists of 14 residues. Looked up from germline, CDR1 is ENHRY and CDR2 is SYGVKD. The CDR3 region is CAISSGTPGREQYF. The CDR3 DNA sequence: TGTGCCATCAGCTCCGGGACCCCCGGCCGCGAGCAGTACTTC.

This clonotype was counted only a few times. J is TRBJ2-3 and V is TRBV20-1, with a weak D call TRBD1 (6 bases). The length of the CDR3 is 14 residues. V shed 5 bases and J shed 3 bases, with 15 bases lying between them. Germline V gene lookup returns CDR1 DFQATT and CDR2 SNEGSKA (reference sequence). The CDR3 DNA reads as TGCAGTGCTCCACAGGGTACAATGACAGATACGCAGTATTTT. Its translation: CSAPQGTMTDTQYF.

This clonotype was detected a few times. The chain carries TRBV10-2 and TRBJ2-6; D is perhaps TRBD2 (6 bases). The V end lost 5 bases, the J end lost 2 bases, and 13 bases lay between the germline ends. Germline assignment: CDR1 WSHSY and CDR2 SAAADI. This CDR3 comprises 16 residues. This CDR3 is CASSSPGLTGANVLTF. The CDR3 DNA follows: TGCGCCAGCAGTTCCCCAGGACTAACTGGGGCCAACGTCCTGACTTTC.

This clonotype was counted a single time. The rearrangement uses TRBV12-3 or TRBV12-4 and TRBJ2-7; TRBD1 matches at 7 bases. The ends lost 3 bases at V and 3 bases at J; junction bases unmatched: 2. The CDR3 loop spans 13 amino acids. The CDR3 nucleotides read TGTGCCAGCAGTTTTCGGGACAGCTACGAGCAGTACTTC. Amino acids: CASSFRDSYEQYF.

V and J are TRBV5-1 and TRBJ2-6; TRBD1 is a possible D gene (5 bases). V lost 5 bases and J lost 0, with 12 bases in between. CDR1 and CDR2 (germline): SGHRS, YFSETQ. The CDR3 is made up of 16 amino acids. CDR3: CASRARAPSGANVLTF. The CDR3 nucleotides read TGCGCCAGCAGGGCCAGGGCCCCCTCTGGGGCCAACGTCCTGACTTTC.

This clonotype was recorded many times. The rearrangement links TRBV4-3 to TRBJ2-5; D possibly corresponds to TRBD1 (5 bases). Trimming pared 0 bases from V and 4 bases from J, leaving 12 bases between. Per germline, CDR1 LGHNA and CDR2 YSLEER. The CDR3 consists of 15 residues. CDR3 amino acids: CASSQESGIGETQYF. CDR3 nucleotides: TGCGCCAGCAGCCAAGAATCAGGGATCGGAGAGACCCAGTACTTC.

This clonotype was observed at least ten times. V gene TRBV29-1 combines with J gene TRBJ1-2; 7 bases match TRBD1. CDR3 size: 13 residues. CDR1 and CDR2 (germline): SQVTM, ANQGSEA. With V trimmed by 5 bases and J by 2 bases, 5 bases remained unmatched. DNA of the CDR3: TGCAGCGTTCACAGGGGAAGGAACTATGGCTACACCTTC. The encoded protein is CSVHRGRNYGYTF.

CDR3 bases: TGTGCCAGCAGCCTCGGACAGAAGCAGGGAAAACTGTTTTTT. The encoded protein is CASSLGQKQGKLFF. J is TRBJ1-4 and V is TRBV11-2; tentative D call: TRBD1 (6 bases). Between the trimmed V and J ends, which lost 5 bases and 10 bases, there was a span of 17 bases. There are 14 residues in the CDR3. CDR1 SGHAT and CDR2 FQNNGV come from the germline V gene.

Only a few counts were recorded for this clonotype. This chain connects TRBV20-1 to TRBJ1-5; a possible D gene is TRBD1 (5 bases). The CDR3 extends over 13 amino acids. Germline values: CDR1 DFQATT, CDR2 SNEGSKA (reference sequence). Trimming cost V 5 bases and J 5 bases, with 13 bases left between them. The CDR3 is CSAGRDGDQPQHF. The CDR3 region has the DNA TGCAGTGCTGGCCGGGACGGTGATCAGCCCCAGCATTTT.

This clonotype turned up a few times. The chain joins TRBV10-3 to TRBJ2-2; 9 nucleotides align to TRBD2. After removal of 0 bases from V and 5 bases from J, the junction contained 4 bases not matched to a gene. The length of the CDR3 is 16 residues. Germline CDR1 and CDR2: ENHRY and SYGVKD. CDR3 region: CAISESAGGRTGELFF. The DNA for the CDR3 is TGTGCCATCAGTGAGTCAGCGGGAGGCCGGACCGGGGAGCTGTTTTTT.

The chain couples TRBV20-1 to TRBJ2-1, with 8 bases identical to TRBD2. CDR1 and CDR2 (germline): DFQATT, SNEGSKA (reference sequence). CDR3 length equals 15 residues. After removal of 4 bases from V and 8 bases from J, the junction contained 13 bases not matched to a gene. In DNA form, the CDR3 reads TGCAGTGCTAAGGGTCTAAGCGGGAGTGGCGATGAGCAGTTCTTC. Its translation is CSAKGLSGSGDEQFF.

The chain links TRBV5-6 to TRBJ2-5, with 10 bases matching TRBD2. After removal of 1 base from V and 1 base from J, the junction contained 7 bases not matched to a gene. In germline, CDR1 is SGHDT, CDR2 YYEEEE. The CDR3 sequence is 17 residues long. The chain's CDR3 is CASSLFSAGGVQETQYF. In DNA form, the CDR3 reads TGTGCCAGCAGCTTGTTTTCAGCGGGAGGGGTCCAAGAGACCCAGTACTTC.

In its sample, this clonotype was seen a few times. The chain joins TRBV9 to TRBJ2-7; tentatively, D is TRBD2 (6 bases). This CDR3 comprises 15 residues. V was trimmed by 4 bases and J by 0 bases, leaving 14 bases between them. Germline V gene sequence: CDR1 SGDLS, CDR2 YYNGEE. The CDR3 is CASSRDRGGSYEQYF. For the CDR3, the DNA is TGTGCCAGCAGCCGGGACCGGGGAGGCTCCTACGAGCAGTACTTC.

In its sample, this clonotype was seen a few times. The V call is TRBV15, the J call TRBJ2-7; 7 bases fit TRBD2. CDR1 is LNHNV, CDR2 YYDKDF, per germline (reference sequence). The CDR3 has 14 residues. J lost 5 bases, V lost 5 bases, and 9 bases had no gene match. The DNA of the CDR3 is TGTGCCACCAGCCCCCGGGGACTACGGAACGAGCAGTACTTC. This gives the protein CATSPRGLRNEQYF.

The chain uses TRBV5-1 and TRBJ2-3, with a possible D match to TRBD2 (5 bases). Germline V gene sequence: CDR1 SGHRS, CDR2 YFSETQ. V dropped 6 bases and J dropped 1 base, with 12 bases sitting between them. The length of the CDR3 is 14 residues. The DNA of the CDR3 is TGCGCCAGCACCAAGGACGGGGGCACAGATACGCAGTATTTT. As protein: CASTKDGGTDTQYF.

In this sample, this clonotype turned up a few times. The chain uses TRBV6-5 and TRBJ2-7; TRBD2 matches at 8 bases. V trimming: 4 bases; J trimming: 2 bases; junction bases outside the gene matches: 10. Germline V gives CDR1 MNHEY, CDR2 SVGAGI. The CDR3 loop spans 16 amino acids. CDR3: CASSFYSGKGTYEQYF. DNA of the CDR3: TGTGCCAGCAGTTTCTATAGCGGGAAGGGTACCTACGAGCAGTACTTC.

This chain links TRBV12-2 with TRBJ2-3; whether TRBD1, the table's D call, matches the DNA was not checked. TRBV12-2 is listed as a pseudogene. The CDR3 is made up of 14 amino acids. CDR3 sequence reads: CASRYKAPTDTQYF. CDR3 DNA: TGTGCAAGTCGCTACAAGGCGCCAACAGATACGCAGTATTTT.

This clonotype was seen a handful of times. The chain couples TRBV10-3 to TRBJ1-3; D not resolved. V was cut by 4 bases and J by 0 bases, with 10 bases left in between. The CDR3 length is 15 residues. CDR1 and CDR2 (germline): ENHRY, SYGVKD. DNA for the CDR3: TGTGCCATCAGTGGAGCAGGATACTCTGGAAACACCATATATTTT. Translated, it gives CAISGAGYSGNTIYF.

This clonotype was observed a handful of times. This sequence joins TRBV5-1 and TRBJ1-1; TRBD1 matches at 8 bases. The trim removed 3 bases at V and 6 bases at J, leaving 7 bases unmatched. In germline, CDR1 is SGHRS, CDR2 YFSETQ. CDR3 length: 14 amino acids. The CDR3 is CASSSGQGQAEAFF. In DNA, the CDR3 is TGCGCCAGCAGCTCCGGACAGGGACAGGCTGAAGCTTTCTTT.

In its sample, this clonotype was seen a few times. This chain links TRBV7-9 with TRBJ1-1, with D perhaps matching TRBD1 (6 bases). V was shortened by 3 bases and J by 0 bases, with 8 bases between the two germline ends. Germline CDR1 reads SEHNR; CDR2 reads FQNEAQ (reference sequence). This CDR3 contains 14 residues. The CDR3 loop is CASSFKGVNTEAFF. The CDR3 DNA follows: TGTGCCAGCAGCTTTAAGGGGGTGAACACTGAAGCTTTCTTT.

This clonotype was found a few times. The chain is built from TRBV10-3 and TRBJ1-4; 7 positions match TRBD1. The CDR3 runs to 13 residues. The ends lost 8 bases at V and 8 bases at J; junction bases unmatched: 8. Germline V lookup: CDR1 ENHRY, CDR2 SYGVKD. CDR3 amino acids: CAIGTGEDEKLFF. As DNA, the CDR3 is TGTGCCATCGGTACAGGGGAGGACGAAAAACTGTTTTTT.

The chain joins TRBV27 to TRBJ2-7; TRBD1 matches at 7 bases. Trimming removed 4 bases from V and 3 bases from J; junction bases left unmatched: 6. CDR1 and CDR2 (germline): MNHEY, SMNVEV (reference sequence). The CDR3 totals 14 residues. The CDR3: CASSSGQSIYEQYF. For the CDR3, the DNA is TGTGCCAGCAGTTCGGGACAGAGCATCTACGAGCAGTACTTC.